This TCR beta chain was documented in a study of T cells in Graves' hyperthyroidism and ophthalmopathy. Across the whole study: Peripheral blood was taken when the disease was first diagnosed, before any treatment began.

Findings and caveats of the study: Most clonotypes expanded in the thyroid (above 0.001) were also present in blood.

RNA transcripts yielded amplified TCR beta CDR3 regions. An initial round of RT-PCR targeting the TCR CDR3 relied on the HTBI primer set. One entry per CDR3 protein results from TCRdb running MiXCR on the multiplex PCR reads. This sample carries 550,000 to 600,000 distinct CDR3 sequences, approximately 14% of them seen once, and the ten largest clones take around 7%. V gave up 1 base and J gave up 5 bases; unmatched junction bases: 11. Per germline, CDR1 GTSNPN and CDR2 SVGIG (reference sequence). The CDR3 consists of 16 residues. Of note for this clonotype: What it binds is unknown.

Sequenced material: blood. This chain connects TRBV30 to TRBJ2-5; 9 positions agree with TRBD2. The clonotype originates from a woman aged 18-35 years with Graves' ophthalmopathy. CDR3 in amino acids: CAWSGGREGPEETQYF. Written as DNA, the CDR3 is TGTGCCTGGAGTGGGGGGCGGGAGGGCCCGGAGGAGACCCAGTACTTC.